The subject of this entry is one TCR beta chain. What it binds is unknown. CDR1 and CDR2 from the germline V gene are SGHAT and FQNNGV. CDR3 length: 13 residues. V lost 6 bases to trimming and J lost 4 bases; unmatched junction nucleotides: 3. This sample is part of a study of T cell responses to AZD1222 COVID-19 vaccine. The study's findings and limits: The sample set comprised mostly white British donors with more females, and clonal diversity was possibly underestimated. Repertoire collection took place solely once the T cell response had peaked. As reported, nearly half of all spike-specific TCRs target variant regions that are unmutated.

Repertoires were generated with immunoSEQ multiplex PCR, while TCRdb's copy carries only in-frame clones and drops some. Here the sample spans fewer than 180,000 clones, over 75% being singletons. Sequencing was performed on peripheral blood, taken 28 days after the second AZD1222 dose. The J gene is TRBJ1-2, the V gene TRBV11-2, with 9 positions matching TRBD1. The clonotype was recovered from an adult who received the AZD1222 COVID-19 vaccine. CDR3 region: CASRLTGGYGYTF. The DNA of the CDR3 is TGTGCCAGCAGATTGACAGGGGGCTATGGCTACACCTTC.